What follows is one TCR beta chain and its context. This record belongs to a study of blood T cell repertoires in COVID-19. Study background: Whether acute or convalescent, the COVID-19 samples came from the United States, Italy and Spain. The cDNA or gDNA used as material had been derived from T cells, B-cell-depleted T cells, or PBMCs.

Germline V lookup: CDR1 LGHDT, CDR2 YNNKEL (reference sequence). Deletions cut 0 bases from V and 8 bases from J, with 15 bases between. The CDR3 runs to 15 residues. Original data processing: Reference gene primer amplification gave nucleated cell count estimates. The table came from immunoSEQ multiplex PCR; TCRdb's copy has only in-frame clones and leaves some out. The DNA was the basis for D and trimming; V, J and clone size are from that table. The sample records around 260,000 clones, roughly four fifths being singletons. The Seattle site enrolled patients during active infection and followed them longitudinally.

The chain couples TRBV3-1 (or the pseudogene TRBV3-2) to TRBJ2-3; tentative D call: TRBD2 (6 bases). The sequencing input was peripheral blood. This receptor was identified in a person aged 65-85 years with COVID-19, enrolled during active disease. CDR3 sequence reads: CASSQDGQQGGTQYF. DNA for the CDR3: TGTGCCAGCAGCCAAGATGGTCAGCAGGGAGGTACGCAGTATTTT.